This T cell receptor (beta chain) stems from a study of regulatory T cells in long-lasting Graves disease. Background on the study: Prior antithyroid drug treatment in newly diagnosed Graves' patients lasted under 3 months.

Specified time point: newly diagnosed GD, antithyroid drugs for less than 3 months. Scientists built the TCR library using RNA that was extracted from PBMCs. According to the study, TCR beta libraries were built with iRepertoire HTBI primers and CDR3-region Arm-PCR. One entry per CDR3 protein, called by TCRdb with MiXCR from the multiplex PCR reads. Of over 450,000 distinct CDR3 sequences listed, around 11% were seen once; the top ten hold more than 8%. The sample holds a few counts of this clonotype. V was clipped by 0 bases and J by 5 bases, with 13 bases between them. CDR1 is WNHNN, CDR2 SYGVQD, per germline (reference sequence). The CDR3 length is 15 residues. These data were likewise used in another study, on T cells in Graves' hyperthyroidism and ophthalmopathy. From that second work: Diagnostic assessment was based on clinical symptoms, serum thyroxine and TRAb, thyroid ultrasound and orbital computed tomography.

The sequencing used peripheral blood mononuclear cells (PBMCs), collected at new diagnosis, from a patient treated with antithyroid drugs. This chain links TRBV10-1 with TRBJ1-1, with D perhaps matching TRBD1 (6 bases). This sequence was found in a woman in her 30s with Graves disease. CDR3 residues: CASSESGASGTEAFF. The DNA for the CDR3 is TGCGCCAGCAGTGAGTCGGGGGCATCCGGGACTGAAGCTTTCTTT.